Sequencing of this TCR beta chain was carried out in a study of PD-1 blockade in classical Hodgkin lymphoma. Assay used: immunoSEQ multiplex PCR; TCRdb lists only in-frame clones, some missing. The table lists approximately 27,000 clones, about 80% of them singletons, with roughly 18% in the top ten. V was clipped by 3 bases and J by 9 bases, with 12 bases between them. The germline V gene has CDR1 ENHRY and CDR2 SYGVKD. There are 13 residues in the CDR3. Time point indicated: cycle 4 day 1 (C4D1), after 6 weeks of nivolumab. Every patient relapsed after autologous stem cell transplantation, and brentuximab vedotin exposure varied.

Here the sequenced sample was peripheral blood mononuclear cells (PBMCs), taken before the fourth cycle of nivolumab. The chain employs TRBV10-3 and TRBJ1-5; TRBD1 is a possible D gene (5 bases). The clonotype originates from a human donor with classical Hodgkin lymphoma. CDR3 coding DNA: TGTGCCATCAGTGATGCCGGGGACGGGCCCCAGCATTTT. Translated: CAISDAGDGPQHF.